Presented here are 10 T cell receptor beta chains from one specimen sequenced in a study of T-cell reconstitution after alpha-beta-depleted transplantation in children. It was with unique molecular identifiers that the TCRbeta library was prepared. TCRdb reanalysed the PCR reads using MiXCR and keeps one entry per CDR3 protein. The sample records around 960,000 distinct CDR3 sequences, about 26% being singletons. The input for sequencing was PBMCs, mostly from graft donor cells, taken 360 days after TCRalphabeta/CD19-depleted stem cell transplant. These receptors were taken from a boy less than two years old who had a stem cell transplant for SCID, so the T cells may come from the graft donor.

Only a few counts were recorded for this clonotype. The V call is TRBV10-3, the J call TRBJ1-1; 7 positions match TRBD1. Unmatched junction bases numbered 20, after V lost 3 bases and J lost 1 base. The CDR3 has 20 residues. Germline CDR1 reads ENHRY; CDR2 reads SYGVKD. The CDR3 region is CAISDSVGAGGPRPNTEAFF. CDR3 in DNA: TGTGCCATCAGTGATTCGGTAGGGGCAGGGGGTCCTCGTCCGAACACTGAAGCTTTCTTT.

The chain links TRBV7-9 to TRBJ1-4; D is perhaps TRBD1 (5 bases). Between the trimmed V and J ends, which lost 5 bases and 0 bases, there was a span of 13 bases. The CDR3 is 16 amino acids. Germline CDR1 SEHNR, CDR2 FQNEAQ (reference sequence). The CDR3 loop is CASSKGRGATNEKLFF. CDR3 nucleotide sequence: TGTGCCAGCAGCAAGGGGAGGGGAGCAACTAATGAAAAACTGTTTTTT.

This clonotype has just a few counts. In nucleotides, the CDR3 is TGTGCCATCAGTGGACAGGGTGGCAAGCAGTACGTC. It encodes CAISGQGGKQYV. The V and J genes are TRBV10-3 and TRBJ2-7; 7 nucleotides align to TRBD1. Germline values: CDR1 ENHRY, CDR2 SYGVKD. V dropped 4 bases and J dropped 8; count of bases not matched to a gene: 5. This CDR3 has 12 residues.

The J gene is TRBJ2-2, the V gene TRBV5-1; D possibly corresponds to TRBD1 (5 bases). Trimming shortened V by 2 bases and J by 4 bases, and 15 bases separated the two germline ends. The V gene's germline CDR1 is SGHRS and CDR2 YFSETQ. The CDR3 has 16 amino acids. The CDR3 DNA reads TGCGCCAGCAGCTTCCTTCTGGGGCCGGGCACCGGGGAGCTGTTTTTT. Protein sequence: CASSFLLGPGTGELFF. Complete variable domain (other parts from reference TRBV5-1 and TRBJ2-2): KAGVTQTPRYLIKTRGQQVTLSCSPISGHRSVSWYQQTPGQGLQFLFEYFSETQRNKGNFPGRFSGRQFSNSRSEMNVSTLELGDSALYLCASSFLLGPGTGELFFGEGSRLTVL.

This clonotype has just one count. The V call is TRBV7-8, the J call TRBJ2-2; 7 nucleotides match TRBD2. The CDR3 has 17 residues. After removal of 1 base from V and 6 bases from J, the junction contained 11 bases not matched to a gene. Germline CDR1 reads SGHVS; CDR2 reads FQNEAQ. CDR3 sequence reads: CASSLGGGAWLPGELFF. CDR3 in DNA: TGTGCCAGCAGCTTAGGGGGAGGGGCTTGGCTGCCCGGGGAGCTGTTTTTT.

The chain couples TRBV29-1 to TRBJ2-2; no reliable D call. CDR3 length: 12 residues. Between the trimmed V and J ends, which lost 3 bases and 2 bases, there was a span of 4 bases. Germline CDR1 SQVTM, CDR2 ANQGSEA. The CDR3 loop reads CSVDRNTGELFF. Written as DNA, the CDR3 is TGCAGCGTTGACCGAAACACCGGGGAGCTGTTTTTT.

This clonotype has just a few counts. The V call is TRBV7-9, the J call TRBJ2-1, with 7 bases identical to TRBD1. Germline V CDR1 and CDR2: SEHNR, FQNEAQ (reference sequence). V was clipped by 1 base and J by 7 bases; unmatched bases: 7. The CDR3 totals 15 residues. The CDR3 loop reads CASSLGRGLENEQFF. The CDR3 coding sequence is TGTGCCAGCAGCTTAGGTAGGGGGCTCGAAAATGAGCAGTTCTTC.

This clonotype has just a few counts. The J gene is TRBJ2-3, the V gene TRBV5-1; D uncertain. Germline values: CDR1 SGHRS, CDR2 YFSETQ. V lost 4 bases, J lost 4 bases, and 13 bases lay in between. The CDR3 is 14 amino acids. CDR3: CASSLGIIPDTQYF. CDR3 coding DNA: TGCGCCAGCAGCCTTGGGATCATACCAGATACGCAGTATTTT.

This clonotype came up a few times. This chain connects TRBV9 to TRBJ2-1, with D possibly matching TRBD2 (5 bases). The CDR3 runs 16 residues. Trimming cost V 4 bases and J 3 bases, with 17 bases left between them. CDR1 SGDLS and CDR2 YYNGEE come from the germline V gene. CDR3 residues: CASSLPGFDDYNEQFF. In DNA, the CDR3 is TGTGCCAGCAGCCTCCCGGGGTTTGACGACTACAATGAGCAGTTCTTC.

The sample holds a few counts of this clonotype. The DNA of the CDR3 is TGTGCCAGCAGCCAATTAAGCGGGGACAGGGCCTACGAGCAGTACTTC. This gives the protein CASSQLSGDRAYEQYF. The chain joins TRBV16 to TRBJ2-7; 9 bases agree with TRBD1. V shed 1 base and J 2 bases; nucleotides not matched to a gene: 6. The CDR3 totals 16 residues. Germline CDR1 reads KGHSY; CDR2 reads FQNENV.